A selection of T cell receptor beta chains follows, all from one sample in a study of radiotherapy plus CTLA-4 blockade in lung cancer. Generated by immunoSEQ multiplex PCR, the TCRdb table keeps only in-frame clones and is missing some. The repertoire holds tens of thousands of clones, with around 80% as singletons. The specimen comprised peripheral blood, sampled from a patient treated with radiotherapy plus ipilimumab. These receptors were obtained from a human donor with non-small cell lung cancer who had stable disease on radiotherapy plus ipilimumab. Both conserved end residues are part of each CDR3. The D gene is left open where the match is weak. The size field is filled for only some rows; it gives once, few, many or a size class.

cdr3_aa,cdr3_nt,d_call,j_call,clone_size,v_call
CASSPDGIRGEETQYF,TGCGCCAGCAGCCCCGACGGTATCAGGGGAGAGGAGACCCAGTACTTC,.,TRBJ2-5,.,TRBV5-1
CASSEGAPNQPQHF,TGCGCCAGCAGTGAGGGGGCCCCGAATCAGCCCCAGCATTTT,.,TRBJ1-5,few,TRBV10-1
CASSSDRARGYGYTF,TGTGCCAGCAGCTCCGACAGGGCCCGGGGGTATGGCTACACCTTC,TRBD1,TRBJ1-2,.,TRBV6-1
CASSLVRHTLNTEAFF,TGTGCCAGCAGCTTAGTAAGGCATACGCTGAACACTGAAGCTTTCTTT,.,TRBJ1-1,.,TRBV11-2
CASSLGRGLSEQYF,TGTGCCAGCAGCTTAGGCAGGGGGCTTAGCGAGCAGTACTTC,TRBD1,TRBJ2-7,once,TRBV13
CASSPARGSDQPQHF,TGTGCCAGCAGCCCTGCCAGGGGGAGTGATCAGCCCCAGCATTTT,TRBD1,TRBJ1-5,.,TRBV6-1
CASSYQGRATEAFF,TGTGCCAGCAGTTACCAGGGGCGGGCCACTGAAGCTTTCTTT,.,TRBJ1-1,.,TRBV6-5
CASSSDSYNEQFF,TGTGCCAGCAGCTCCGACAGTTACAATGAGCAGTTCTTC,.,TRBJ2-1,.,TRBV7-2
CASSEETSRTDTQYF,TGTGCCAGCAGCGAGGAGACTAGCCGCACAGATACGCAGTATTTT,TRBD2,TRBJ2-3,.,TRBV9
CASSLRQGIRELFF,TGTGCCAGCAGTCTACGACAGGGGATCCGGGAGCTGTTTTTT,TRBD1,TRBJ2-2,.,TRBV28
CASRHQQGKGNTEAFF,TGTGCCAGCAGGCACCAACAGGGTAAGGGGAACACTGAAGCTTTCTTT,.,TRBJ1-1,.,TRBV5-4
CASSPEPGGLYGYTF,TGTGCCAGCAGTCCCGAGCCAGGGGGCCTCTATGGCTACACCTTC,TRBD1,TRBJ1-2,once,TRBV6-5
CASSIGTGSSGANVLTF,TGTGCCAGTAGTATAGGGACAGGCTCCTCTGGGGCCAACGTCCTGACTTTC,TRBD1,TRBJ2-6,.,TRBV19
CASSYSPRGPGNTIYF,TGTGCCAGCAGTTACTCGCCCAGGGGGCCTGGAAACACCATATATTTT,TRBD1,TRBJ1-3,.,TRBV6-5
CAISDDRLMSYEQYF,TGTGCCATCAGTGATGACAGGCTCATGTCCTACGAGCAGTACTTC,.,TRBJ2-7,.,TRBV10-3
CAWSSGGLQETQYF,TGTGCCTGGAGTTCCGGGGGCCTTCAAGAGACCCAGTACTTC,.,TRBJ2-5,.,TRBV30
CASSRETGWGTEAFF,TGTGCCAGCAGTCGAGAGACAGGTTGGGGCACTGAAGCTTTCTTT,.,TRBJ1-1,.,TRBV6-1
CASSLVQLGTTRRNSPLHF,TGCGCCAGCAGCTTGGTTCAACTCGGGACGACAAGGCGTAATTCACCCCTCCACTTT,.,TRBJ1-6,.,TRBV5-1
CASSLSPRGGTDTQYF,TGTGCCAGCAGCTTAAGCCCCCGGGGAGGAACAGATACGCAGTATTTT,.,TRBJ2-3,.,TRBV7-9
CAWEQGWGDSTMNTEAFF,TGTGCCTGGGAACAGGGTTGGGGGGACTCAACCATGAACACTGAAGCTTTCTTT,.,TRBJ1-1,.,TRBV30
CASKGRETQYF,TGTGCCAGCAAAGGGAGAGAGACCCAGTACTTC,.,TRBJ2-5,.,TRBV6-1
CASSLGTSPGNTIYF,TGTGCCAGCAGCTTGGGTACATCTCCTGGAAACACCATATATTTT,.,TRBJ1-3,.,TRBV5-5